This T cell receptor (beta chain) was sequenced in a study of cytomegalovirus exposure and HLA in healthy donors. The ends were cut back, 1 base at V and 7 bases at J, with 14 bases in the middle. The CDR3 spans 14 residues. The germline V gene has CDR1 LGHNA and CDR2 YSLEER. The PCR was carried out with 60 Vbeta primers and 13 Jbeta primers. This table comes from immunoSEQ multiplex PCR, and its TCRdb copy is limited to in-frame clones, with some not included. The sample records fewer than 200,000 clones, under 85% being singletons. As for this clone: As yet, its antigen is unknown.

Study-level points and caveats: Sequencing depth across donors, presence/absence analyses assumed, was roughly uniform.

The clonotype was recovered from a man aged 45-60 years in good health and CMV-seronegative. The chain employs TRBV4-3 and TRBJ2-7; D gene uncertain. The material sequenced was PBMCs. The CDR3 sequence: CASSQGRPSGEQYF. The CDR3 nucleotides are TGCGCCAGCAGCCAAGGTCGGCCCTCCGGGGAGCAGTACTTC.